The 24 T cell receptor beta chains below were found in one sample sequenced in a study of T cell responses to AZD1222 COVID-19 vaccine. The data were produced by immunoSEQ multiplex PCR, yet TCRdb's version contains in-frame clones alone and is incomplete. The sample carries around 130,000 clones, roughly 86% recorded once. The specimen comprised peripheral blood, sampled on day 0 of AZD1222 vaccination. These receptors all come from an adult in good health.

This clone was seen only once. The CDR3 sequence: CATSDRDSPNYGYTF. CDR3 in DNA: TGTGCCACCAGTGACCGGGACAGTCCTAACTATGGCTACACCTTC. The chain employs TRBV24-1 and TRBJ1-2; 7 bases agree with TRBD1. The germline V gene has CDR1 KGHDR and CDR2 SFDVKD. J lost 0 bases, V lost 4 bases, and 4 bases had no gene match. This CDR3 has 15 amino acids.

The chain carries TRBV9 and TRBJ1-2; D is ambiguous. The CDR3 has 14 residues. From germline, CDR1 is SGDLS and CDR2 YYNGEE. Between the trimmed V and J ends, which lost 3 bases and 5 bases, there was a span of 14 bases. The CDR3 loop is CASSAAGQRYGYTF. Here the CDR3 DNA reads TGTGCCAGCAGCGCCGCCGGGCAGAGGTATGGCTACACCTTC.

J is TRBJ1-2 and V is TRBV5-3; no clear D. TRBV5-3 is recorded as an ORF, its role being uncertain. CDR3 size: 15 residues. The V end was cut by 5 bases, the J end by 3 bases, with 17 bases between. CDR3 coding DNA: TGTGCCAGAAGTCACGATAAGGGATGGGACTATGGCTACACCTTC. Encoded protein: CARSHDKGWDYGYTF.

This clone was detected many times. V gene TRBV4-1 combines with J gene TRBJ1-1; D remains ambiguous. Germline V gene lookup returns CDR1 MGHRA and CDR2 YSYEKL. The ends were cut back, 2 bases at V and 0 bases at J, with 7 bases in the middle. CDR3 size: 14 residues. CDR3 bases: TGCGCCAGCAGCCAACCGCTTTTGAACACTGAAGCTTTCTTT. It specifies CASSQPLLNTEAFF.

The V and J genes are TRBV6-5 and TRBJ1-1; D is ambiguous. Germline loops: CDR1 MNHEY, CDR2 SVGAGI. The V and J ends lost 7 bases and 4 bases respectively, with 16 bases between them. This CDR3 has 14 residues. The CDR3 nucleotides read TGTGCCAGCACTCTGAGCTCAGAAGGCACTGAAGCTTTCTTT. As protein: CASTLSSEGTEAFF.

This chain uses TRBV5-4 with TRBJ2-2; 8 bases agree with TRBD2. Germline V gene data show CDR1 as SGHNT and CDR2 as YYREEE (reference sequence). The CDR3 totals 16 residues. V lost 6 bases and J lost 8; bases outside the gene matches: 15. CDR3 sequence (DNA): TGTGCCAGCACCGGGGGGGCGTCGGGCAATAGTGGGGAGCTGTTTTTT. Its translation is CASTGGASGNSGELFF.

The chain is built from TRBV3-1 (or the pseudogene TRBV3-2) and TRBJ2-2, with no clear D. CDR3 size: 15 residues. The germline V gene has CDR1 LGHDT and CDR2 YNNKEL (reference sequence). V lost 1 base, J lost 1 base, and 7 bases lay in between. CDR3 in amino acids: CASSQGPGNTGELFF. CDR3 nucleotide sequence: TGTGCCAGCAGCCAAGGACCCGGGAACACCGGGGAGCTGTTTTTT.

This clone was seen a single time. This chain connects TRBV5-1 to TRBJ1-2, with TRBD1 as a possible D gene (6 bases). The V gene lost 0 bases and the J gene lost 3 bases, with 12 bases spanning the gap. The CDR3 loop spans 15 amino acids. Germline V gene data show CDR1 as SGHRS and CDR2 as YFSETQ. The CDR3 DNA follows: TGCGCCAGCAGCTTGGACAGGGAAGTAGACTATGGCTACACCTTC. It yields the protein CASSLDREVDYGYTF.

The gene calls are TRBV28 and TRBJ2-7; D is uncertain. The CDR3 covers 15 residues. Germline CDR1 reads MDHEN; CDR2 reads SYDVKM. V was trimmed by 3 bases and J by 3 bases, leaving 15 bases between them. CDR3 coding DNA: TGTGCCAGCAGTTTGGATCGGCAATCGATCTACGAGCAGTACTTC. As protein: CASSLDRQSIYEQYF. The full variable domain, with the rest looked up from reference TRBV28 and TRBJ2-7, is DVKVTQSSRYLVKRTGEKVFLECVQDMDHENMFWYRQDPGLGLRLIYFSYDVKMKEKGDIPEGYSVSREKKERFSLILESASTNQTSMYLCASSLDRQSIYEQYFGPGTRLTVT.

V gene TRBV11-2 combines with J gene TRBJ1-1, with D uncertain. CDR1 is SGHAT, CDR2 FQNNGV, per germline. V was pared by 2 bases and J by 7 bases, with 11 bases between. The CDR3 loop spans 13 amino acids. Written as DNA, the CDR3 is TGTGCCAGCAGCTTAAGGCGCGACGGTGAAGCTTTCTTT. This codes for CASSLRRDGEAFF. Based on the CDR3 plus reference TRBV11-2 and TRBJ1-1, the full variable domain is EAGVAQSPRYKIIEKRQSVAFWCNPISGHATLYWYQQILGQGPKLLIQFQNNGVVDDSQLPKDRFSAERLKGVDSTLKIQPAKLEDSAVYLCASSLRRDGEAFFGQGTRLTVV.

The V gene is TRBV5-1, the J gene TRBJ2-1; the match to TRBD2 covers 7 bases. Germline V gene lookup returns CDR1 SGHRS and CDR2 YFSETQ. The CDR3 loop spans 15 amino acids. With 6 bases clipped from V and 4 bases from J, the junction kept 10 bases outside the gene matches. CDR3: CASTIRGEEYNEQFF. The CDR3 bases are TGCGCCAGCACCATACGGGGGGAGGAGTACAATGAGCAGTTCTTC.

This clone was detected once. J is TRBJ2-1 and V is TRBV28; 12 bases align to TRBD2. Losses at the gene ends were 3 bases for V and 10 bases for J; bases not matched to a gene: 19. The CDR3 sequence is 19 residues long. Germline CDR1 MDHEN, CDR2 SYDVKM. Here the CDR3 DNA reads TGTGCCAGCAGTTTGAGACCAGGACTAGCGGGAAGTTTCGTGGGCGAGCAGTTCTTC. Protein: CASSLRPGLAGSFVGEQFF.

The rearrangement joins TRBV3-1 (or the pseudogene TRBV3-2) to TRBJ2-1; no definite D call. The germline gives CDR1 LGHDT, CDR2 YNNKEL (reference sequence). The CDR3 is made up of 12 amino acids. Trimming stripped 3 bases from V and 11 bases from J, with 11 bases between. The CDR3 loop is CASSQESIKQFF. The DNA of the CDR3 is TGTGCCAGCAGCCAGGAGTCTATTAAGCAGTTCTTC.

This sequence joins TRBV5-6 and TRBJ1-5, with TRBD1 identical over 8 bases. J gave up 5 bases and V 1 base, and 5 bases lay outside the gene matches. This CDR3 is 15 amino acids long. CDR1 is SGHDT, CDR2 YYEEEE, per germline. The CDR3 sequence: CASSLYYRGDQPQHF. Here the CDR3 DNA reads TGTGCCAGCAGCTTGTATTACAGGGGGGATCAGCCCCAGCATTTT.

V usage is TRBV3-1 (or the pseudogene TRBV3-2) and J usage is TRBJ2-7; 11 bases are a match to TRBD1. After removal of 4 bases from V and 3 bases from J, the junction contained 2 bases not matched to a gene. This CDR3 region has 14 residues. The germline gives CDR1 LGHDT, CDR2 YNNKEL (reference sequence). The CDR3: CASSPGTGGYEQYF. CDR3 DNA: TGTGCCAGCAGCCCAGGGACAGGGGGCTACGAGCAGTACTTC.

The chain combines TRBV28 with TRBJ1-3; possibly TRBD1 for D (5 bases). CDR1 is MDHEN, CDR2 SYDVKM, per germline. This CDR3 region has 15 residues. The germline V and J ends were trimmed by 3 bases and 4 bases, with 13 bases remaining between them. In DNA form, the CDR3 reads TGTGCCAGCAGTTTGGGGGGTGCTTGGGGAAACACCATATATTTT. Encoded protein: CASSLGGAWGNTIYF.

The V call is TRBV27, the J call TRBJ2-7; 8 bases line up with TRBD1. After removal of 6 bases from V and 2 bases from J, the junction contained 3 bases not matched to a gene. CDR1 is MNHEY and CDR2 is SMNVEV in the germline V gene (reference sequence). The CDR3 is 13 residues long. The CDR3 bases are TGTGCCAGCAGCGACAGGGGCGCCTACGAGCAGTACTTC. It encodes CASSDRGAYEQYF.

This chain joins TRBV5-6 and TRBJ2-5; D possibly corresponds to TRBD2 (6 bases). This CDR3 has 16 amino acids. Germline CDR1 SGHDT, CDR2 YYEEEE. The V gene lost 4 bases and the J gene lost 0 bases, with 16 bases spanning the gap. CDR3 region: CASSGAGTGYQETQYF. DNA of the CDR3: TGTGCCAGCAGCGGCGCGGGGACGGGATACCAAGAGACCCAGTACTTC.

The chain links TRBV19 to TRBJ1-1; D is perhaps TRBD1 (6 bases). CDR3 length: 14 amino acids. Looked up from germline, CDR1 is LNHDA and CDR2 is SQIVND (reference sequence). The ends were cut back, 7 bases at V and 3 bases at J, with 15 bases in the middle. The DNA for the CDR3 is TGTGCCAGTATGAAAATTGCAGGGGACACTGAAGCTTTCTTT. Translating it yields CASMKIAGDTEAFF.

This chain joins TRBV5-1 and TRBJ2-7; 9 bases map to TRBD2. This CDR3 has 21 amino acids. The V segment lost 4 bases and the J segment 0 bases; nucleotides outside the gene matches: 23. Germline V CDR1 and CDR2: SGHRS, YFSETQ. The CDR3 nucleotides are TGCGCCAGCAGCCCGGAGGTTGGCGGGAGGGGCAGGAGGGGCTCCTCCTACGAGCAGTACTTC. Amino acids: CASSPEVGGRGRRGSSYEQYF.

The chain links TRBV7-8 to TRBJ2-2; D not resolved. In germline, CDR1 is SGHVS, CDR2 FQNEAQ. With 1 base removed from V and 2 bases from J, the gap between germline ends came to 8 bases. CDR3 size: 15 residues. The CDR3 nucleotides are TGTGCCAGCAGCTTAGTGCGCCCCAACACCGGGGAGCTGTTTTTT. Residues: CASSLVRPNTGELFF.

The V call is TRBV18, the J call TRBJ2-1, with TRBD2 matching 7 bases. The CDR3 covers 16 residues. From germline, CDR1 is KGHSH and CDR2 LQKENI. J lost 7 bases, V lost 3 bases, and 12 bases had no gene match. CDR3 amino acids: CASSPLGGGPFNEQFF. Written as DNA, the CDR3 is TGTGCCAGCTCACCTCTCGGGGGAGGGCCGTTTAATGAGCAGTTCTTC.

CDR3 region: CASSTDREETQYF. As DNA, the CDR3 is TGTGCCAGTAGTACCGACAGGGAAGAGACCCAGTACTTC. The J gene is TRBJ2-5, the V gene TRBV19, with 7 bases lining up with TRBD1. The CDR3 length is 13 residues. Germline V lookup: CDR1 LNHDA, CDR2 SQIVND (reference sequence). Unmatched junction bases numbered 2, after V lost 4 bases and J lost 3 bases.

This chain links TRBV7-2 with TRBJ2-7; 11 positions agree with TRBD2. V lost 3 bases to trimming and J lost 4 bases; unmatched junction nucleotides: 2. The CDR3 has 14 amino acids. Germline V gene sequence: CDR1 SGHTA, CDR2 FQGNSA. The CDR3 DNA is TGTGCCAGCAGCTTTCTAGCGGGGGGTTACGAGCAGTACTTC. Amino acid sequence: CASSFLAGGYEQYF.